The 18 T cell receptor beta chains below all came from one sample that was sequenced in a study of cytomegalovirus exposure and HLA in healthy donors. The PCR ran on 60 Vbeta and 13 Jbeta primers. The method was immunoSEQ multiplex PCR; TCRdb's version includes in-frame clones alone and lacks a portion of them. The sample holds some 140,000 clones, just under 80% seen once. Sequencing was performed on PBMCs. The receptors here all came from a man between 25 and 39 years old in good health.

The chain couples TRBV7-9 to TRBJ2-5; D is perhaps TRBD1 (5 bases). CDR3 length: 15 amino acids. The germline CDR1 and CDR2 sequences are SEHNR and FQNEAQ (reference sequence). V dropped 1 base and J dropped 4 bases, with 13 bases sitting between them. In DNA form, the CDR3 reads TGTGCCAGCAGCTTAGTTTCCAGGGTGGGAGAGACCCAGTACTTC. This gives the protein CASSLVSRVGETQYF.

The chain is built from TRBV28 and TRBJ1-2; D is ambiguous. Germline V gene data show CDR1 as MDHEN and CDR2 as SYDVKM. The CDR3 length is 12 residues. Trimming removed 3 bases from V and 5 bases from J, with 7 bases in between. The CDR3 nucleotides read TGTGCCAGCAGTTTTGAGGTTTATGGCTACACCTTC. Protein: CASSFEVYGYTF.

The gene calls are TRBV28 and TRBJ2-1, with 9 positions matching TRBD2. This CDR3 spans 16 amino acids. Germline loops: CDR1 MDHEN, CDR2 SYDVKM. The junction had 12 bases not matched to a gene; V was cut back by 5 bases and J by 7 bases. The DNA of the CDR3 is TGTGCCAGCAGTCCCCATAGCGGGAGAGACGAAAATGAGCAGTTCTTC. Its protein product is CASSPHSGRDENEQFF.

In nucleotides, the CDR3 is TGTGCCAGTAGTATAATGACAGGGATTACAGATACGCAGTATTTT. It yields the protein CASSIMTGITDTQYF. V is TRBV19 and J is TRBJ2-3; 7 bases map to TRBD1. The J segment lost 3 bases and the V segment lost 2 bases, leaving 5 bases of the junction unmatched. CDR1 and CDR2 from the germline V gene are LNHDA and SQIVND (reference sequence). The CDR3 has 15 residues.

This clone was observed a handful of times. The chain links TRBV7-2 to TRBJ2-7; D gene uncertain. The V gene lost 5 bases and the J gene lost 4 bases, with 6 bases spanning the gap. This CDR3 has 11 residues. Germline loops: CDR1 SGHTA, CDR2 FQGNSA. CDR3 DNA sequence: TGTGCCAGCAGCCCCAGATACGAGCAGTACTTC. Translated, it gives CASSPRYEQYF.

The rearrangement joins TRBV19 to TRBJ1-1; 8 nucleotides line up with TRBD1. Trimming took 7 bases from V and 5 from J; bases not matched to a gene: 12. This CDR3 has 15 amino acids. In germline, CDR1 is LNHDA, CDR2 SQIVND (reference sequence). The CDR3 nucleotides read TGTGCCAGTAAAGACCTTGGACAGGGTGGGACTGAAGCTTTCTTT. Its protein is CASKDLGQGGTEAFF.

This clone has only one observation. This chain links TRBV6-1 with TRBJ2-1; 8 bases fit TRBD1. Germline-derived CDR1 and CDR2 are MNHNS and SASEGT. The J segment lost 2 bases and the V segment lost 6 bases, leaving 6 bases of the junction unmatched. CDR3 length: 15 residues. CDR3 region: CASRPDRGPYNEQFF. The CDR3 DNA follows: TGTGCCAGCAGGCCTGACAGGGGACCCTACAATGAGCAGTTCTTC.

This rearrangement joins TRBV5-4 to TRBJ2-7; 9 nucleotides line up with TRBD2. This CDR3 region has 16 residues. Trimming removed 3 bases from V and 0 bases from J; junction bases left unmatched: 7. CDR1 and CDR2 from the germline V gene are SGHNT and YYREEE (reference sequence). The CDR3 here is CASSSQSGLASYEQYF. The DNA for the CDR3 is TGTGCCAGCAGCTCCCAATCGGGACTAGCCTCCTACGAGCAGTACTTC. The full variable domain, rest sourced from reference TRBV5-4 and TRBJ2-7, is ETGVTQSPTHLIKTRGQQVTLRCSSQSGHNTVSWYQQALGQGPQFIFQYYREEENGRGNFPPRFSGLQFPNYSSELNVNALELDDSALYLCASSSQSGLASYEQYFGPGTRLTVT.

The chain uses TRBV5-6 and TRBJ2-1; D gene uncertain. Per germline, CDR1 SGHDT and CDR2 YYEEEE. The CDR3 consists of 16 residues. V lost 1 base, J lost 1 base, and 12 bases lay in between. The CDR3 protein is CASSLTTTSSYNEQFF. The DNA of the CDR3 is TGTGCCAGCAGCTTGACGACAACAAGTTCCTACAATGAGCAGTTCTTC.

CDR3 protein: CASSVVTTGSTDTQYF. The CDR3 DNA is TGTGCCAGCAGCGTAGTCACGACAGGTAGCACAGATACGCAGTATTTT. The chain recombines TRBV9 with TRBJ2-3, with a possible D match to TRBD1 (6 bases). The CDR3 contains 16 residues. Germline V gives CDR1 SGDLS, CDR2 YYNGEE. Trimming took 0 bases from V and 0 from J, leaving 11 bases between them.

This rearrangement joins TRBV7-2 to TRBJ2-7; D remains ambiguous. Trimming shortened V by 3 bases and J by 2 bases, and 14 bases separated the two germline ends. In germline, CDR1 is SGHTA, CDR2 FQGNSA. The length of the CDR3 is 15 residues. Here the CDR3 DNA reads TGTGCCAGCAGCTTCTACTCGCCGTCCCCCTACGAGCAGTACTTC. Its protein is CASSFYSPSPYEQYF. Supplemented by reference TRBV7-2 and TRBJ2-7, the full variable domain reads GAGVSQSPSNKVTEKGKDVELRCDPISGHTALYWYRQSLGQGLEFLIYFQGNSAPDKSGLPSDRFSAERTGGSVSTLTIQRTQQEDSAVYLCASSFYSPSPYEQYFGPGTRLTVT.

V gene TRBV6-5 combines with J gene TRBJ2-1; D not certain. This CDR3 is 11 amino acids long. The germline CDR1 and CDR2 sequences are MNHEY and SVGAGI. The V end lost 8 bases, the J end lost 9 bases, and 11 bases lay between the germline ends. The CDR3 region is CASFSGVEQFF. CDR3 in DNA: TGTGCCAGCTTCAGTGGTGTTGAGCAGTTCTTC.

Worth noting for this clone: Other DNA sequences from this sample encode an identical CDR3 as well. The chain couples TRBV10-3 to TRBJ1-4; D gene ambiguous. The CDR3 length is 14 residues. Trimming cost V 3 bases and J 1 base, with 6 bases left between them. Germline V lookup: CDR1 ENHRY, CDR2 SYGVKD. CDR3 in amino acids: CAISDAGTNEKLFF. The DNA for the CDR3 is TGTGCCATCAGTGACGCGGGAACTAATGAAAAACTGTTTTTT.

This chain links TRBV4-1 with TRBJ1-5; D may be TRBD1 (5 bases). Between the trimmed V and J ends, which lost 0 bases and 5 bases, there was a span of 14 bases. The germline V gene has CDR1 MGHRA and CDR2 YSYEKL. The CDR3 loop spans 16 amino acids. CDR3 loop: CASSQDLGRGDQPQHF. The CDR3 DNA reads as TGCGCCAGCAGCCAAGACCTCGGTAGGGGTGATCAGCCCCAGCATTTT.

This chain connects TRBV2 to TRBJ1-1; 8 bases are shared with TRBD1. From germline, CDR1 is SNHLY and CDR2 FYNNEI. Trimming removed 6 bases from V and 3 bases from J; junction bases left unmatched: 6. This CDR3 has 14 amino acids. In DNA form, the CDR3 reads TGTGCCAGCAGGACAGGGGCCACCCACACTGAAGCTTTCTTT. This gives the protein CASRTGATHTEAFF.

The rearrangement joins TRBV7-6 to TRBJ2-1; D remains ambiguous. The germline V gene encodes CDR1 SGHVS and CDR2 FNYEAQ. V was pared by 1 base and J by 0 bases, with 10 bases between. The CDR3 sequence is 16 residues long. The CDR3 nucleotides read TGTGCCAGCAGCTTAGGTGCTGGAGACTCCTACAATGAGCAGTTCTTC. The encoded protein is CASSLGAGDSYNEQFF. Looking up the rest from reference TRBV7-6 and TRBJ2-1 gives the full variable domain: GAGVSQSPRYKVTKRGQDVALRCDPISGHVSLYWYRQALGQGPEFLTYFNYEAQQDKSGLPNDRFSAERPEGSISTLTIQRTEQRDSAMYRCASSLGAGDSYNEQFFGPGTRLTVL.

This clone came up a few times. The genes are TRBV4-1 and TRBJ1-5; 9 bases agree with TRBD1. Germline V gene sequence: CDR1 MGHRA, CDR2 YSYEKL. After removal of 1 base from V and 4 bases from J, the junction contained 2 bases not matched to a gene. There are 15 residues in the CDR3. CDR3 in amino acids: CASSQVGQGNQPQHF. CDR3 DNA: TGCGCCAGCAGCCAAGTTGGACAGGGGAATCAGCCCCAGCATTTT.

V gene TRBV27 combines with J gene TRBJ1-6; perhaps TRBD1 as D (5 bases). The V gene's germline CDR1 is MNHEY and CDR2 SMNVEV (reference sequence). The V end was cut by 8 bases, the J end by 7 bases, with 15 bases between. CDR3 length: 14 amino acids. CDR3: CASSPGTGNSPLHF. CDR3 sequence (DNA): TGTGCCAGCTCTCCGGGGACTGGCAATTCACCCCTCCACTTT.